A single sample gave rise to the 6 T cell receptor beta chains below, sequenced in a study of post-analysis software for immune sequencing data. These receptors have no identified antigens. Each TCR beta cDNA library carried unique molecular identifiers. One entry per CDR3 protein, called by TCRdb with MiXCR from the PCR reads. The sample holds 650,000 to 850,000 distinct CDR3 sequences, 40% to 55% seen once. Study-level findings and limits: There were five TRBV segments more frequent in patients than controls, and TRBV5-6, TRBV5-1 and TRBV20-1 were among them.

Sequencing was done on a sample of blood. The receptors derive from a girl aged 5-17 years with multiple sclerosis.

Only one count was recorded for this clonotype. V gene TRBV5-6 combines with J gene TRBJ2-7; TRBD1 is a possible D gene (6 bases). The CDR3 has 14 amino acids. Germline V gene data show CDR1 as SGHDT and CDR2 as YYEEEE. V lost 4 bases and J 0 bases, leaving 11 bases between the germline ends. The chain's CDR3 is CASSGKDSSYEQYF. DNA for the CDR3: TGTGCCAGCAGCGGGAAGGACAGCTCCTACGAGCAGTACTTC.

There are a few counts of this clonotype. The V call is TRBV12-3 or TRBV12-4, the J call TRBJ1-2; maybe TRBD1 (5 bases). This CDR3 spans 14 amino acids. With 5 bases removed from V and 0 bases from J, the gap between germline ends came to 10 bases. The CDR3 nucleotides read TGTGCCAGCAGTACCGGGACCACTAACTATGGCTACACCTTC. Translation: CASSTGTTNYGYTF.

The chain carries TRBV7-9 and TRBJ1-6; D gene unclear. Germline V gene sequence: CDR1 SEHNR, CDR2 FQNEAQ (reference sequence). This CDR3 comprises 13 residues. Deletions cut 3 bases from V and 5 bases from J, with 5 bases between. CDR3 DNA sequence: TGTGCCAGCAGCTTTATGGATAATTCACCCCTCCACTTT. This codes for CASSFMDNSPLHF.

This clonotype was detected a few times. The chain is built from TRBV20-1 and TRBJ2-7; D gene unclear. The J call may be incorrect, as the DNA end agrees better with TRBJ2-5. Germline V CDR1 and CDR2: DFQATT, SNEGSKA (reference sequence). The CDR3 spans 12 residues. The CDR3 nucleotides read TGCAGTGCTAGCGTGTTACGTGGGACCCAGTACTTC. This codes for CSASVLRGTQYF.

The V gene is TRBV27, the J gene TRBJ2-7; TRBD2 agrees at 8 bases. CDR3 length: 15 residues. The germline V gene encodes CDR1 MNHEY and CDR2 SMNVEV (reference sequence). The V segment lost 5 bases and the J segment 1 base; nucleotides outside the gene matches: 7. The CDR3 DNA reads TGTGCCAGCAGTCTTAGCGGGGAAAGATCCTACGAGCAGTACTTC. Its translation is CASSLSGERSYEQYF.

The chain carries TRBV9 and TRBJ2-3, with 13 nucleotides matching TRBD2. Germline trimming cut 0 bases from V and 6 bases from J; bases unmatched to any gene: 1. The CDR3 is made up of 15 amino acids. Germline lookup yields CDR1 SGDLS and CDR2 YYNGEE. CDR3 sequence (DNA): TGTGCCAGCAGCGTAGGGACTAGCGGGAGTGATACGCAGTATTTT. It translates to CASSVGTSGSDTQYF.